This T cell receptor beta chain was sequenced in a study of T cell repertoires in cytomegalovirus infection (dated by TCRdb to between 2018 and 2021). Looking at the study overall: Recently identified HLA-C-restricted CMV epitopes, whose presentation resists viral immunomodulation, were targeted by peptide stimulations together with well-studied HLA-B-restricted epitopes. Donor HLA type was relevant to the analysis, because carriage of CMV infection together with the matching HLA type was indicated by public TCR beta signatures. The paper as a whole reports these results and caveats: In both this cohort and an independent roughly 350-donor cohort, the cumulative frequency of public TCR beta family members distinguished carriers of CMV infection plus the relevant HLA type. The ex vivo response was dominated by HLA-C-restricted CMV-specific TCR beta clonotypes, which also provided the single most frequent clonotype in two of eight donors.

This specimen's treatment or condition label, per the study, means: in vitro stimulation with specific CMV peptide epitopes to enrich CMV-specific T cells. Relative to germline, V is missing 4 bases and J is missing 0 bases, with 3 bases of the junction outside any gene match. The germline V gene (reference sequence) provides CDR1 SGHNT and CDR2 YYREEE. Reading from cysteine to phenylalanine, the CDR3 counts 15 amino acids. Only the CDR3 region is kept as DNA, spanning 45 bases read in frame from base 1. This clonotype was counted only a few times. No cognate antigen has been identified for it. One base away there is no much larger clone; base qualities are not given. Sequenced on an Illumina HiSeq 1500. TCRdb passed the public sequencing reads through fastp at Q25 and MiXCR, retaining productive beta sequences. Each CDR3 protein gets just one entry, which takes the most common genes and DNA from the rows behind it. The sample table shows approximately 300,000 distinct CDR3 sequences, and almost 30% are seen once. The top ten clones comprise around 20% of the sample.

The sequenced sample was cultured PBMCs, obtained from culture after CMV antigen stimulation. The source is a human donor in good health (CMV status not recorded). Some clones in this sample may be carry-over from other donors' samples. This chain joins TRBV5-4 to TRBJ2-4, and TRBD2 aligns with 8 junction nucleotides. The encoded CDR3 is CASSALAGAKNIQYF. The nucleotide sequence is TGTGCCAGCAGCGCCCTAGCGGGAGCCAAAAACATTCAGTACTTC.